The clone carrying this T cell receptor beta chain was counted a single time. This entry belongs to a study of T cell clones after liver transplantation. Study in general: Apart from a few HCV-positive recipients, transplants were for non-autoimmune, non-viral reasons. Without induction therapy, subjects received standard immunosuppression until 12-24 months post-transplant.

The germline V gene encodes CDR1 MDHEN and CDR2 SYDVKM. With V trimmed by 7 bases and J by 8 bases, 13 bases remained unmatched. The CDR3 runs to 14 residues. The table came from immunoSEQ multiplex PCR; TCRdb's copy has only in-frame clones and leaves some out. The data hold about 80,000 clones, with 65% to 85% observed a single time. This sequence joins TRBV28 and TRBJ1-2, with 7 nucleotides matching TRBD1. Specimen: CD4+ T cells from blood, collected approximately 45 months after liver transplant. The receptor was isolated from a human patient who received a liver transplant. The graft donor may be the source of some T cells. The CDR3 DNA sequence: TGTGCCAGCATCCCCGCGGAGGGGGCGGTGGGCTACACCTTC. Amino acids: CASIPAEGAVGYTF.